Listed here are 21 T cell receptor beta chains from one sample, sequenced in a study of cytomegalovirus exposure and HLA in healthy donors. The method was immunoSEQ multiplex PCR; TCRdb's version includes in-frame clones alone and lacks a portion of them. This sample has some 70,000 clones, with about 82% found just once. Sequenced input: PBMCs. These TCRs come from a man aged 30 to 39 in good health and CMV-seronegative.

This chain links TRBV28 with TRBJ1-4; a possible D gene is TRBD1 (5 bases). CDR1 and CDR2 (germline): MDHEN, SYDVKM. Trimming took 4 bases from V and 4 from J, leaving 13 bases between them. This CDR3 is built from 15 residues. The CDR3 DNA follows: TGTGCCAGCAGTTGGCTCGGGACTGGTAATGAAAAACTGTTTTTT. Its protein is CASSWLGTGNEKLFF.

V is TRBV19 and J is TRBJ2-1; D unclear. The germline V gene encodes CDR1 LNHDA and CDR2 SQIVND (reference sequence). The CDR3 spans 16 residues. V was cut by 3 bases and J by 6 bases, with 18 bases left in between. The CDR3: CASSIQARATRNEQFF. DNA of the CDR3: TGTGCCAGTAGTATTCAGGCCAGAGCTACGCGCAATGAGCAGTTCTTC.

This chain joins TRBV18 and TRBJ1-5; 9 bases are a match to TRBD1. J gave up 6 bases and V 2 bases, and 11 bases lay outside the gene matches. Germline V CDR1 and CDR2: KGHSH, LQKENI. This CDR3 has 17 amino acids. CDR3: CASSPLIRDRVTQPQHF. In DNA form, the CDR3 reads TGTGCCAGCTCACCATTAATTAGGGACAGGGTAACTCAGCCCCAGCATTTT.

This chain joins TRBV5-1 and TRBJ2-1; 9 bases fit TRBD2. CDR1 is SGHRS and CDR2 is YFSETQ in the germline V gene. The CDR3 is 14 amino acids. Unmatched junction bases numbered 6, after V lost 4 bases and J lost 7 bases. The CDR3 DNA follows: TGCGCCAGCAGCGTGACTAGCGGTCAAAATGAGCAGTTCTTC. It specifies CASSVTSGQNEQFF.

The chain combines TRBV7-2 with TRBJ2-5; D possibly corresponds to TRBD2 (5 bases). V lost 4 bases to trimming and J lost 2 bases, with 14 bases between them. The CDR3 sequence is 15 residues long. Germline values: CDR1 SGHTA, CDR2 FQGNSA. The CDR3 sequence: CASSSMRGYQETQYF. CDR3 nucleotides: TGTGCCAGCAGCTCCATGCGCGGGTATCAAGAGACCCAGTACTTC.

This clone was seen only a few times. The V and J genes are TRBV11-1 and TRBJ2-1; a possible D gene is TRBD2 (5 bases). V lost 5 bases and J 6 bases, leaving 17 bases between the germline ends. Germline CDR1 and CDR2: SGHAT and FQDESV (reference sequence). The CDR3 contains 15 residues. CDR3 DNA sequence: TGTGCCAGCAGCAACCCGGTCGGGCTAGCCAATGAGCAGTTCTTC. As protein: CASSNPVGLANEQFF.

The chain carries TRBV12-5 and TRBJ2-1; D is unresolved. The CDR3 extends over 12 amino acids. The V and J ends lost 4 bases and 4 bases respectively, with 5 bases between them. The germline V gene encodes CDR1 LGHNT and CDR2 FRNRAP. CDR3 sequence (DNA): TGTGCTAGTGGTTCTCAGTACAATGAGCAGTTCTTC. Translating it yields CASGSQYNEQFF.

The rearrangement joins TRBV4-1 to TRBJ1-2; D is perhaps TRBD1 (6 bases). Germline V gene sequence: CDR1 MGHRA, CDR2 YSYEKL. The V and J ends lost 0 bases and 5 bases respectively, with 13 bases between them. CDR3 length equals 15 residues. The CDR3 DNA reads as TGCGCCAGCAGCCAAGAGAGGGGGATCCTATATGGCTACACCTTC. As protein: CASSQERGILYGYTF.

The sample holds a few counts of this clone. The chain is built from TRBV4-3 and TRBJ2-7; no clear D gene. Germline CDR1 and CDR2: LGHNA and YSLEER. Trimming removed 0 bases from V and 0 bases from J, with 9 bases in between. This CDR3 region has 15 residues. CDR3 in amino acids: CASSQELASSYEQYF. The DNA of the CDR3 is TGCGCCAGCAGCCAAGAGTTGGCTAGCTCCTACGAGCAGTACTTC.

This clone came up a few times. V usage is TRBV2 and J usage is TRBJ1-3, with D unclear. This CDR3 comprises 13 residues. V lost 11 bases and J lost 0, with 11 bases in between. Germline loops: CDR1 SNHLY, CDR2 FYNNEI. The CDR3 loop is CASLRDSGNTIYF. CDR3 coding DNA: TGTGCCTCTCTCCGGGACTCTGGAAACACCATATATTTT. The variable domain in full, completed from reference TRBV2 and TRBJ1-3, reads EPEVTQTPSHQVTQMGQEVILRCVPISNHLYFYWYRQILGQKVEFLVSFYNNEISEKSEIFDDQFSVERPDGSNFTLKIRSTKLEDSAMYFCASLRDSGNTIYFGEGSWLTVV.

The chain is built from TRBV6-5 and TRBJ2-2; D is perhaps TRBD2 (6 bases). The germline V gene has CDR1 MNHEY and CDR2 SVGAGI. The CDR3 extends over 14 amino acids. Between the trimmed V and J ends, which lost 6 bases and 6 bases, there was a span of 14 bases. The CDR3: CASSYLVAAGELFF. For the CDR3, the DNA is TGTGCCAGCAGCTACCTGGTAGCGGCCGGGGAGCTGTTTTTT.

The genes are TRBV5-1 and TRBJ2-1; 7 bases align to TRBD2. This CDR3 has 16 amino acids. V lost 4 bases to trimming and J lost 3 bases; unmatched junction nucleotides: 10. Per the germline V gene, CDR1 is SGHRS and CDR2 is YFSETQ. The CDR3 loop reads CASSPEEAGFYNEQFF. DNA for the CDR3: TGCGCCAGCAGCCCCGAGGAAGCGGGGTTCTACAATGAGCAGTTCTTC. The full variable domain, rest sourced from reference TRBV5-1 and TRBJ2-1, is KAGVTQTPRYLIKTRGQQVTLSCSPISGHRSVSWYQQTPGQGLQFLFEYFSETQRNKGNFPGRFSGRQFSNSRSEMNVSTLELGDSALYLCASSPEEAGFYNEQFFGPGTRLTVL.

This clone occurred a few times. This sequence joins TRBV7-2 and TRBJ1-1; TRBD1 matches at 8 bases. CDR3 length: 12 amino acids. CDR1 is SGHTA, CDR2 FQGNSA, per germline. After removal of 5 bases from V and 11 bases from J, the junction contained 7 bases not matched to a gene. The CDR3 here is CASSATGDLAFF. The CDR3 DNA sequence: TGTGCCAGCAGCGCGACAGGGGATTTGGCTTTCTTT.

Remarks on this clone: Compared with germline, one end of the junction differs, possibly owing to a read error. The CDR3: CASREGARNTEAFF. The CDR3 DNA follows: TGTGCCAGCAGGGAAGGGGCCCGGAACACTGAAGCTTTCTTT. V usage is TRBV6-1 and J usage is TRBJ1-1; tentatively, D is TRBD1 (5 bases). The CDR3 length is 14 residues. Germline V gene data show CDR1 as MNHNS and CDR2 as SASEGT.

This chain links TRBV11-2 with TRBJ1-1; unclear D gene. V was trimmed by 3 bases and J by 1 base, leaving 6 bases between them. Per the germline V gene, CDR1 is SGHAT and CDR2 is FQNNGV. The CDR3 has 13 amino acids. CDR3 loop: CASSFAGNTEAFF. The DNA of the CDR3 is TGTGCCAGCAGCTTTGCGGGGAACACTGAAGCTTTCTTT.

V usage is TRBV2 and J usage is TRBJ2-1; D ambiguous. The CDR3 runs 13 residues. The V end lost 7 bases, the J end lost 5 bases, and 12 bases lay between the germline ends. Germline loops: CDR1 SNHLY, CDR2 FYNNEI. In DNA form, the CDR3 reads TGTGCCAGCAAACAGAGTCAGAACAATGAGCAGTTCTTC. Its translation: CASKQSQNNEQFF. The full variable domain, with the rest looked up from reference TRBV2 and TRBJ2-1, is EPEVTQTPSHQVTQMGQEVILRCVPISNHLYFYWYRQILGQKVEFLVSFYNNEISEKSEIFDDQFSVERPDGSNFTLKIRSTKLEDSAMYFCASKQSQNNEQFFGPGTRLTVL.

This chain joins TRBV5-4 and TRBJ2-7; TRBD1 aligns across 9 bases. The germline gives CDR1 SGHNT, CDR2 YYREEE (reference sequence). This CDR3 is built from 13 residues. Germline trimming cut 4 bases from V and 2 bases from J; bases unmatched to any gene: 1. CDR3 in DNA: TGTGCCAGCAGCAGGGACAGGGCCTACGAGCAGTACTTC. This translates into CASSRDRAYEQYF.

The chain employs TRBV9 and TRBJ2-7, with D perhaps matching TRBD2 (6 bases). With 1 base removed from V and 0 bases from J, the gap between germline ends came to 11 bases. Germline assignment: CDR1 SGDLS and CDR2 YYNGEE. The CDR3 loop spans 15 amino acids. CDR3 in amino acids: CASSVFAGNSYEQYF. The CDR3 nucleotides are TGTGCCAGCAGCGTATTTGCGGGAAACTCCTACGAGCAGTACTTC.

This clone was detected only a few times. This rearrangement joins TRBV7-2 to TRBJ2-1; 9 positions match TRBD2. This CDR3 comprises 13 residues. V lost 3 bases, J lost 7 bases, and 1 base stayed unmatched. Germline values: CDR1 SGHTA, CDR2 FQGNSA. Written as DNA, the CDR3 is TGTGCCAGCAGCTTTAGCGGGGGAAATGAGCAGTTCTTC. Amino acid sequence: CASSFSGGNEQFF.

This chain connects TRBV6-5 to TRBJ1-2; TRBD1 agrees at 9 bases. The V and J ends lost 4 bases and 5 bases, in that order; junction bases with no gene match: 8. The CDR3 is 15 amino acids. In germline, CDR1 is MNHEY, CDR2 SVGAGI. CDR3 nucleotides: TGTGCCAGCAGTTCCCTCGAGACAGGGGGATATGGCTACACCTTC. This sequence encodes CASSSLETGGYGYTF.

The gene calls are TRBV12-5 and TRBJ2-3; D is possibly TRBD2 (5 bases). Germline V CDR1 and CDR2: LGHNT, FRNRAP. The CDR3 runs 13 residues. V lost 0 bases to trimming and J lost 5 bases, with 6 bases between them. For the CDR3, the DNA is TGTGCTAGTGGTTTGGTACGGGAAGATACGCAGTATTTT. Translated: CASGLVREDTQYF. The complete variable domain, with remaining parts taken from reference TRBV12-5 and TRBJ2-3, reads DARVTQTPRHKVTEMGQEVTMRCQPILGHNTVFWYRQTMMQGLELLAYFRNRAPLDDSGMPKDRFSAEMPDATLATLKIQPSEPRDSAVYFCASGLVREDTQYFGPGTRLTVL.